This T cell receptor beta chain was recovered during a study of early T cells in non-severe SARS-CoV-2 infection. The wider study: It was bulk RNA from unsorted whole blood that was sequenced, and the chains were unpaired. Findings of the study overall: The study's VDJdb matching favored anti-spike CD8 responses and missed private and CD4 specificities.

Ten or more counts support this clonotype. Its specificity is unknown. Tagging with unique molecular identifiers was applied to individual cDNA molecules. From the 5' RACE reads, TCRdb called clonotypes with MiXCR, one entry per CDR3 protein. The repertoire holds 25,000 to 30,000 distinct CDR3 sequences, 9% to 10% seen once, with approximately 15% in the top ten. The sequenced material came from whole blood. This TCR derives from an adult who was a healthcare worker with PCR-confirmed SARS-CoV-2 infection or an uninfected control (not recorded which).

The CDR3 region is CASSPMAGANVLTF. The CDR3 DNA reads TGTGCCAGCAGCCCCATGGCCGGGGCCAACGTCCTGACTTTC. The chain has TRBV7-2 and TRBJ2-6, with D unclear. From germline, CDR1 is SGHTA and CDR2 FQGNSA. With 5 bases removed from V and 4 bases from J, the gap between germline ends came to 9 bases. The CDR3 has 14 residues.